Shown below are 25 T cell receptor beta chains from a single sample sequenced in a study of T cells in Graves' hyperthyroidism and ophthalmopathy. Using RNA transcripts as the source, TCR beta CDR3 regions were amplified. HTBI primers were the set used in a first-round RT-PCR of the TCR CDR3. MiXCR, run by TCRdb on the multiplex PCR reads, gives a single entry per CDR3 protein. The sample carries 400,000 to 550,000 distinct CDR3 sequences, approximately 15% recorded once. The sequenced material came from blood. The receptors originated from a woman between 18 and 29 years old with Graves' hyperthyroidism.

The sample holds many counts of this clonotype. The chain is built from TRBV6-1 and TRBJ2-1; 7 bases fit TRBD2. The V gene end was trimmed by 5 bases and the J gene end by 7 bases; junction bases not matched to a gene: 11. Germline lookup yields CDR1 MNHNS and CDR2 SASEGT. The CDR3 totals 15 residues. CDR3 residues: CASSRTSAKGNEQFF. The CDR3 DNA reads as TGTGCCAGCAGTCGTACTAGCGCCAAGGGAAATGAGCAGTTCTTC.

This clonotype was found many times. V usage is TRBV12-3 or TRBV12-4 and J usage is TRBJ1-2; D unclear. Trimming stripped 8 bases from V and 4 bases from J, with 11 bases between. CDR3 length: 12 residues. The CDR3 protein is CASGSFSYGYTF. CDR3 in DNA: TGTGCCAGCGGGTCGTTTTCCTATGGCTACACCTTC.

This clonotype has a count of ten or more. The chain couples TRBV19 to TRBJ2-1, with D perhaps TRBD2 (6 bases). The length of the CDR3 is 14 residues. V dropped 3 bases and J dropped 2 bases, with 8 bases sitting between them. Germline V gives CDR1 LNHDA, CDR2 SQIVND (reference sequence). DNA for the CDR3: TGTGCCAGTAGTATGTGGACTACCTACAATGAGCAGTTCTTC. Translation: CASSMWTTYNEQFF.

This clonotype was seen many times. This chain uses TRBV2 with TRBJ1-5, with D perhaps matching TRBD1 (5 bases). The CDR3 covers 14 residues. Germline V gives CDR1 SNHLY, CDR2 FYNNEI. V was clipped by 4 bases and J by 11 bases, with 18 bases between them. Written as DNA, the CDR3 is TGTGCCAGCAGTGCGGGGCAAGGGGCGAGGTCCCAGCATTTT. Its protein product is CASSAGQGARSQHF.

This clonotype was recorded at least ten times. The genes are TRBV20-1 and TRBJ2-5; maybe TRBD2 (5 bases). Trimming stripped 3 bases from V and 2 bases from J, with 13 bases between. Germline CDR1 reads DFQATT; CDR2 reads SNEGSKA (reference sequence). CDR3 length equals 14 residues. The CDR3 region is CSASSGSLQETQYF. The CDR3 DNA is TGCAGTGCTAGTTCGGGGAGCCTTCAAGAGACCCAGTACTTC.

Notes on this clonotype: This could be a read error, since a much larger clone is one nucleotide away. V gene TRBV3-1 combines with J gene TRBJ1-1; no reliable D call. Germline V gene data show CDR1 as LGHDT and CDR2 as YNNKEL (reference sequence). V lost 5 bases and J 2 bases, leaving 18 bases between the germline ends. The CDR3 has 16 amino acids. The CDR3 bases are TGTGCCAGCAGCAAAGGACCTCGACTTGGAAACACTGAAGCTTTCTTT. Translation: CASSKGPRLGNTEAFF.

A few counts support this clonotype. The chain recombines TRBV7-3 with TRBJ2-3, with D unclear. The CDR3 is 13 residues long. The germline V gene has CDR1 SGHTA and CDR2 FQGTGA. V shed 4 bases and J shed 6 bases, with 11 bases lying between them. The CDR3 DNA reads TGTGCCAGCAGCTCAGCCGCGGCGGATACGCAGTATTTT. It encodes CASSSAAADTQYF.

The chain carries TRBV6-1 and TRBJ2-1, with 14 bases aligning to TRBD2. The CDR3 sequence is 17 residues long. V lost 9 bases, J lost 5 bases, and 12 bases stayed unmatched. Germline V gives CDR1 MNHNS, CDR2 SASEGT. CDR3 sequence reads: CARGLATSGRANNEQFF. The CDR3 DNA reads as TGTGCCAGGGGACTCGCGACTAGCGGGAGGGCCAACAATGAGCAGTTCTTC.

At least ten counts were recorded for this clonotype. The chain employs TRBV2 and TRBJ1-4, with TRBD1 as a possible D gene (6 bases). Germline V CDR1 and CDR2: SNHLY, FYNNEI. V was shortened by 6 bases and J by 8 bases, with 16 bases between the two germline ends. This CDR3 comprises 14 residues. The CDR3 sequence: CASRKQGKGEKLFF. In nucleotides, the CDR3 is TGTGCCAGCAGGAAGCAGGGGAAAGGGGAAAAACTGTTTTTT. The variable domain in full, completed from reference TRBV2 and TRBJ1-4, reads EPEVTQTPSHQVTQMGQEVILRCVPISNHLYFYWYRQILGQKVEFLVSFYNNEISEKSEIFDDQFSVERPDGSNFTLKIRSTKLEDSAMYFCASRKQGKGEKLFFGSGTQLSVL.

This clonotype showed up many times. The V call is TRBV11-3, the J call TRBJ2-7, with 13 bases fitting TRBD2. Germline loops: CDR1 SGHNT, CDR2 YENEEA. There are 16 residues in the CDR3. V lost 4 bases to trimming and J lost 3 bases; unmatched junction nucleotides: 6. CDR3 in amino acids: CASSSGLAGELYEQYV. CDR3 nucleotides: TGTGCCAGCAGCTCCGGACTAGCGGGAGAACTCTACGAGCAGTACGTC.

A few counts support this clonotype. The chain employs TRBV24-1 and TRBJ2-1; the match to TRBD2 covers 10 bases. Germline V gene sequence: CDR1 KGHDR, CDR2 SFDVKD. The CDR3 consists of 14 residues. The V segment lost 3 bases and the J segment 14 bases; nucleotides outside the gene matches: 9. The DNA of the CDR3 is TGTGCCACCAGTGATATGGCTAGCGGGGGTCAAAAGTTCTTC. It encodes CATSDMASGGQKFF.

This clonotype was detected ten times or more. The rearrangement joins TRBV2 to TRBJ2-3; TRBD1 is a possible D gene (6 bases). The CDR3 totals 15 residues. V lost 8 bases, J lost 1 base, and 16 bases lay in between. Germline CDR1 is SNHLY and CDR2 is FYNNEI. This CDR3 is CASVHRDGGTDTQYF. The CDR3, as DNA: TGTGCCAGCGTCCACAGGGACGGGGGCACAGATACGCAGTATTTT.

This clonotype was seen ten or more times. This chain links TRBV12-3 or TRBV12-4 with TRBJ2-1, with TRBD1 matching 9 bases. CDR3 length: 14 residues. The V gene end was trimmed by 5 bases and the J gene end by 8 bases; junction bases not matched to a gene: 7. In DNA, the CDR3 is TGTGCCAGCAGTCCGCCGGGACAGGGTGATGAGCAGTTCTTC. This codes for CASSPPGQGDEQFF.

This clonotype was seen repeatedly, ten times or more. The chain recombines TRBV19 with TRBJ1-1, with D possibly matching TRBD1 (6 bases). V was pared by 6 bases and J by 2 bases, with 13 bases between. The CDR3 covers 14 residues. The germline V gene encodes CDR1 LNHDA and CDR2 SQIVND (reference sequence). The CDR3 sequence is CASRKQGTNTEAFF. In DNA, the CDR3 is TGTGCCAGTAGGAAACAGGGAACCAACACTGAAGCTTTCTTT.

This clonotype was observed at least ten times. This chain connects TRBV12-3 or TRBV12-4 to TRBJ2-3; TRBD2 aligns across 11 bases. The V segment lost 6 bases and the J segment 6 bases; nucleotides outside the gene matches: 5. The CDR3 runs to 14 residues. In DNA form, the CDR3 reads TGTGCCAGCAGACTAGCGGGAGCGTTGGATACGCAGTATTTT. Protein sequence: CASRLAGALDTQYF.

About this clonotype: One junction end disagrees with the germline gene, perhaps due to a read error. This sequence joins TRBV4-1 and TRBJ1-1; the D gene is possibly TRBD1 (6 bases). CDR3 length: 15 amino acids. CDR1 and CDR2 (germline): MGHRA, YSYEKL. The CDR3 region has the DNA TGCGCCAGCAGACCCCGAGCGGGGGCGAACAATGAAGCTTTCTTT. As protein: CASRPRAGANNEAFF.

This clonotype was counted many times. CDR3 protein: CASSSLTGGYNEQFF. CDR3 coding DNA: TGTGCCAGCAGCTCCCTTACAGGAGGTTACAATGAGCAGTTCTTC. This sequence joins TRBV9 and TRBJ2-1; perhaps D is TRBD1 or TRBD2 (5 bases each). This CDR3 region has 15 residues. The ends were cut back, 4 bases at V and 4 bases at J, with 15 bases in the middle. Germline V CDR1 and CDR2: SGDLS, YYNGEE.

Here the CDR3 DNA reads TGCGCCACTCAGGGGGCCGGGGAGCTGTTTTTT. Amino acid sequence: CATQGAGELFF. The V call is TRBV10-2, the J call TRBJ2-2; 7 nucleotides align to TRBD1. The ends lost 10 bases at V and 6 bases at J; junction bases unmatched: 2. The CDR3 has 11 amino acids. Germline CDR1 is WSHSY and CDR2 is SAAADI.

This clonotype was seen many times. The V call is TRBV18, the J call TRBJ1-1; 7 bases agree with TRBD1. This CDR3 is 14 amino acids long. V lost 5 bases to trimming and J lost 1 base; unmatched junction nucleotides: 4. Germline assignment: CDR1 KGHSH and CDR2 LQKENI. The CDR3 protein is CASSGGDRNTEAFF. In DNA form, the CDR3 reads TGTGCCAGCTCAGGCGGGGACAGGAACACTGAAGCTTTCTTT. Variable domain in full (rest from reference TRBV18 and TRBJ1-1): NAGVMQNPRHLVRRRGQEARLRCSPMKGHSHVYWYRQLPEEGLKFMVYLQKENIIDESGMPKERFSAEFPKEGPSILRIQQVVRGDSAAYFCASSGGDRNTEAFFGQGTRLTVV.

This chain uses TRBV27 with TRBJ2-3; 10 bases line up with TRBD2. Germline CDR1 is MNHEY and CDR2 is SMNVEV (reference sequence). There are 14 residues in the CDR3. V lost 10 bases to trimming and J lost 4 bases; unmatched junction nucleotides: 8. The CDR3 nucleotides read TGTGCCACCCTAGCGGGAGAGCGGGCAGATACGCAGTATTTT. This codes for CATLAGERADTQYF.

In its sample, this clonotype was seen many times. The CDR3 reads CASSQEGQGPNYGYTF. For the CDR3, the DNA is TGTGCCAGCAGCCAAGAGGGCCAGGGACCCAACTATGGCTACACCTTC. The rearrangement joins TRBV3-1 to TRBJ1-2; TRBD1 is a possible D gene (5 bases). V lost 0 bases and J lost 2, with 13 bases in between. The CDR3 contains 16 residues. CDR1 LGHDT and CDR2 YNNKEL come from the germline V gene (reference sequence).

The chain combines TRBV19 with TRBJ2-1; 11 bases are a match to TRBD2. The ends lost 7 bases at V and 9 bases at J; junction bases unmatched: 11. Germline CDR1 LNHDA, CDR2 SQIVND (reference sequence). The CDR3 has 15 amino acids. For the CDR3, the DNA is TGTGCCAGTAACGGAGTAGCGGGAGGGAGGGGTGAGCAGTTCTTC. Its translation is CASNGVAGGRGEQFF. The full variable domain, rest sourced from reference TRBV19 and TRBJ2-1, is DGGITQSPKYLFRKEGQNVTLSCEQNLNHDAMYWYRQDPGQGLRLIYYSQIVNDFQKGDIAEGYSVSREKKESFPLTVTSAQKNPTAFYLCASNGVAGGRGEQFFGPGTRLTVL.

The rearrangement joins TRBV5-6 to TRBJ1-1; D might be TRBD1 (5 bases). The CDR3 loop spans 11 amino acids. CDR1 and CDR2 (germline): SGHDT, YYEEEE. V dropped 0 bases and J dropped 10 bases, with 7 bases sitting between them. This CDR3 is CASSLAGTAFF. In DNA, the CDR3 is TGTGCCAGCAGCTTGGCCGGGACAGCTTTCTTT.

There are many counts of this clonotype. The chain has TRBV10-3 and TRBJ1-3, with D possibly TRBD1 on 6 matching bases. Per the germline V gene, CDR1 is ENHRY and CDR2 is SYGVKD. Trimming stripped 6 bases from V and 0 bases from J, with 9 bases between. The CDR3 loop spans 14 amino acids. The CDR3 DNA is TGTGCCATCAGGGACAGTACCTCTGGAAACACCATATATTTT. This encodes CAIRDSTSGNTIYF.

This clonotype was found many times. The genes are TRBV27 and TRBJ1-4; D gene uncertain. The CDR3 contains 15 residues. Trimming left V 3 bases short and J 3 bases short, with 11 bases between. CDR1 and CDR2 from the germline V gene are MNHEY and SMNVEV (reference sequence). CDR3 in amino acids: CASSLMKGANEKLFF. Here the CDR3 DNA reads TGTGCCAGCAGTTTGATGAAGGGAGCTAATGAAAAACTGTTTTTT.